This is a list of T cell receptor beta chains from one sample in a study of CD8 T cell repertoires and HIV-1 epitope variants. These receptors lack a known antigen. Measured with immunoSEQ multiplex PCR; TCRdb has only the in-frame clones, and not every one. The repertoire holds 5,800 or so clones, with about 68% as singletons. The sample comprised cultured CD8+ T cells derived from PBMCs. The receptors were sampled from a male donor with HIV. Both conserved end residues are part of each CDR3. D genes are given only for firm matches. Clone size is shown for a subset of rows, as once, few, many or a class of expanded clone.

j_call d_call clone_size v_call cdr3_aa cdr3_nt
TRBJ2-3 TRBD1 NA TRBV4-1 CASSPGTDPKPSTDTQYF TGCGCCAGCAGCCCGGGGACAGATCCGAAACCTAGCACAGATACGCAGTATTTT
TRBJ1-2 NA NA TRBV18 CASSPRNTEATMFRYTF TGTGCCAGCTCACCAAGGAACACGGAAGCAACTATGTTCCGCTACACCTTC
TRBJ2-1 TRBD2 NA TRBV7-6 CASSLGTSTYNEQFF TGTGCCAGCAGCTTGGGGACTAGCACCTACAATGAGCAGTTCTTC
TRBJ2-4 NA few TRBV2 CASSDGFGPRMDIQYF TGTGCCAGCAGTGATGGATTTGGCCCCCGGATGGACATTCAGTACTTC
TRBJ2-1 TRBD2 NA TRBV9 CASSAPAGPSYNEQFF TGTGCCAGCAGCGCGCCAGCGGGACCCTCCTACAATGAGCAGTTCTTC
TRBJ1-5 TRBD1 NA TRBV7-9 CASSPQGDNQPQHF TGTGCCAGCAGCCCTCAGGGGGACAATCAGCCCCAGCATTTT
TRBJ2-7 NA few TRBV11-2 CASSLEWGYEQYF TGTGCCAGCAGCTTAGAGTGGGGCTACGAGCAGTACTTC
TRBJ2-3 NA medium-sized TRBV29-1 CSAAGTESTDTQYF TGCAGCGCGGCGGGCACCGAGTCCACAGATACGCAGTATTTT
TRBJ1-2 NA NA TRBV14 CASSFPSNYGYTF TGTGCCAGCAGTTTCCCATCTAACTATGGCTACACCTTC
TRBJ2-1 NA NA TRBV19 CASGRGLDEQFF TGTGCCAGCGGCCGGGGGTTAGATGAGCAGTTCTTC
TRBJ2-5 NA NA TRBV29-1 CSVRGAVLETQYF TGCAGCGTTCGGGGCGCCGTTCTGGAGACCCAGTACTTC
TRBJ2-5 TRBD2 once TRBV29-1 CSVEGGLGETQYF TGCAGCGTTGAGGGGGGGTTAGGAGAGACCCAGTACTTC
TRBJ2-7 TRBD1 NA TRBV2 CASRVTGTYYEQYF TGTGCCAGCAGGGTGACAGGGACATACTACGAGCAGTACTTC
TRBJ1-1 TRBD1 NA TRBV28 CASSNGQGAGNTEAFF TGTGCCAGCAGTAATGGACAGGGGGCAGGGAACACTGAAGCTTTCTTT
TRBJ2-5 NA few TRBV11-2 CASSRDIGETQYF TGTGCCAGCAGCCGGGACATTGGCGAGACCCAGTACTTC
TRBJ1-2 NA NA TRBV6-4 CASRSETGTYYGYTF TGTGCCAGCCGCTCAGAAACAGGCACCTACTATGGCTACACCTTC
TRBJ2-6 TRBD1 NA TRBV5-6 CASSGGWDRGFSGANVLTF TGTGCCAGCAGCGGGGGCTGGGACAGGGGATTTTCTGGGGCCAACGTCCTGACTTTC